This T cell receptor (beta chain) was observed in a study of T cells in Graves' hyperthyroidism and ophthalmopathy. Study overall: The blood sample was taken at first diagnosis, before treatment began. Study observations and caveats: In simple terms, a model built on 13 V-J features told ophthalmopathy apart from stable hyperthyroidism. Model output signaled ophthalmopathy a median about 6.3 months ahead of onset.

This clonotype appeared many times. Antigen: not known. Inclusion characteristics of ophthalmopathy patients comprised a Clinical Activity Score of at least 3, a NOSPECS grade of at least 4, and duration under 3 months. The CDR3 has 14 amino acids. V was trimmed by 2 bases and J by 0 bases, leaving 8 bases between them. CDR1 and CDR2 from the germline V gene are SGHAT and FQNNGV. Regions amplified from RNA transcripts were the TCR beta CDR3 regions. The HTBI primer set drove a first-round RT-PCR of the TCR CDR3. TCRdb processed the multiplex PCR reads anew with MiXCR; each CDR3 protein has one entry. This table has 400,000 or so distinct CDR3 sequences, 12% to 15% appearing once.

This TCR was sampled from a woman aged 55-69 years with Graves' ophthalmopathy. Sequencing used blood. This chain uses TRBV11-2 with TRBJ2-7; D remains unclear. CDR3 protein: CASSLSGFSYEQYF. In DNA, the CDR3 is TGTGCCAGCAGCTTAAGTGGATTCTCCTACGAGCAGTACTTC.